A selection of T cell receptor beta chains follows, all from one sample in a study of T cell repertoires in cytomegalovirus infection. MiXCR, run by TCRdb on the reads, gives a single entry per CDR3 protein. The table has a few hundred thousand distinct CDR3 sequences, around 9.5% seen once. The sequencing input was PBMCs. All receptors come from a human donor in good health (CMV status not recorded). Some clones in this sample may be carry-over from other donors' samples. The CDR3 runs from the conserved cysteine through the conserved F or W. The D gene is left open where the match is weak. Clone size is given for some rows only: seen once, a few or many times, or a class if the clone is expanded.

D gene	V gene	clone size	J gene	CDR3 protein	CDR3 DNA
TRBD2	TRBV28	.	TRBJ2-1	CATGGGILNNEQFF	TGTGCAACTGGGGGGGGGATTCTAAACAATGAGCAGTTCTTC
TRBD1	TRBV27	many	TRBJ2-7	CASSSGTGDSYEQYF	TGTGCCAGCAGTTCGGGGACAGGGGACTCTTACGAGCAGTACTTC
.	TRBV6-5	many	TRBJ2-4	CASRVDRGGNIQYF	TGTGCCAGCAGGGTCGACAGGGGAGGGAACATTCAGTACTTC
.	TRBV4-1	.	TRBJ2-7	CASSQGGSRARYEQYF	TGCGCCAGCAGCCAGGGGGGCTCCCGTGCCCGCTACGAGCAGTACTTC
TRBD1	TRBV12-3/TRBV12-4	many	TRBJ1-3	CASSPGQGFNTIYF	TGTGCCAGCAGTCCGGGACAGGGCTTCAACACCATATATTTT
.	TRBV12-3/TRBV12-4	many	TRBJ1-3	CASTIRGAGNTIYF	TGTGCCAGCACTATTCGGGGGGCTGGAAACACCATATATTTT
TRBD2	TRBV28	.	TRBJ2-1	CASSLRTSGRPPYNEQFF	TGTGCCAGCAGTTTAAGAACTAGCGGGAGACCACCCTACAATGAGCAGTTCTTC
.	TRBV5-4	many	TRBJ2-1	CASSLQLNVAYNEQFF	TGTGCCAGCAGCTTGCAGCTGAACGTCGCCTACAATGAGCAGTTCTTC
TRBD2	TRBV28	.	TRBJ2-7	CASSSPWSGLAAGTYEQYF	TGTGCCAGCAGTTCACCTTGGTCGGGACTAGCGGCAGGGACCTACGAGCAGTACTTC
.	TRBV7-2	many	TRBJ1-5	CASSSGTANGNQPQHF	TGTGCCAGCAGCTCCGGGACGGCAAATGGCAATCAGCCCCAGCATTTT
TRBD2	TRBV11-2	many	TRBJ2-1	CASSLTSGANNEQFF	TGTGCCAGCAGCCTGACTAGCGGGGCTAACAATGAGCAGTTCTTC
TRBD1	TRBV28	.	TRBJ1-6	CASSLRTGTGRSISPLHF	TGTGCCAGCAGTTTACGAACAGGGACAGGCCGATCAATCTCACCCCTCCACTTT
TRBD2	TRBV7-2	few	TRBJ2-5	CASSAQSGGGAETQYF	TGTGCCAGCAGCGCACAAAGCGGGGGGGGGGCAGAGACCCAGTACTTC
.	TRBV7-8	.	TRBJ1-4	CASSFNIGSTNEKLFF	TGTGCCAGCAGCTTCAACATTGGTTCCACTAATGAAAAACTGTTTTTT
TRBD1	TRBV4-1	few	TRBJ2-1	CASRYRDRDNNEQFF	TGCGCCAGCAGATACCGGGACAGGGACAACAATGAGCAGTTCTTC
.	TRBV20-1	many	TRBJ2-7	CSARTTYPSYEQYF	TGCAGTGCTAGAACTACCTACCCTTCCTACGAGCAGTACTTC
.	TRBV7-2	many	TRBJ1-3	CASSSWTSGNTIYF	TGTGCCAGCAGCTCTTGGACGTCTGGAAACACCATATATTTT
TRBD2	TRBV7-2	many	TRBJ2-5	CASSLTSAQETQYF	TGTGCCAGCAGCCTGACTAGCGCCCAAGAGACCCAGTACTTC
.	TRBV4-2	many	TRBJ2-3	CASSPEEGSTPGDTQYF	TGTGCCAGCAGCCCAGAGGAGGGCTCGACTCCCGGGGATACGCAGTATTTT
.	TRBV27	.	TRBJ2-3	CASSFLGQTPGADTQYF	TGTGCCAGCAGTTTCCTCGGACAGACCCCCGGGGCAGATACGCAGTATTTT
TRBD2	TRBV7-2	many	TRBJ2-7	CASSFKLAAISEQYF	TGTGCCAGCAGCTTCAAACTAGCGGCCATAAGCGAGCAGTACTTC
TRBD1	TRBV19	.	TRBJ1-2	CASSATGAGYTF	TGTGCCAGTAGTGCGACAGGGGCTGGCTACACCTTC
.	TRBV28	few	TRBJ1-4	CASSLFWGLTTNEKLFF	TGTGCCAGCAGTTTATTCTGGGGACTGACCACTAATGAAAAACTGTTTTTT
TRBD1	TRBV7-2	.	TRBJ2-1	CASSLGRGQPYNEQFF	TGTGCCAGCAGCTTAGGTAGGGGGCAGCCCTACAATGAGCAGTTCTTC
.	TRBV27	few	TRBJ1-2	CASSDRAGGYTF	TGTGCCAGCAGCGACAGAGCAGGTGGCTACACCTTC
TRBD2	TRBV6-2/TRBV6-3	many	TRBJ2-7	CASMDRRGRVPEQYF	TGTGCCAGCATGGATCGGAGAGGGAGGGTCCCCGAGCAGTACTTC
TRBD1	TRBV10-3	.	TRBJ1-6	CATADREAYNSPLHF	TGTGCCACCGCTGACAGGGAGGCCTATAATTCACCCCTCCACTTT
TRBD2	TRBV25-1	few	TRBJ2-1	CASSELGLAGNEQFF	TGTGCCAGCAGTGAATTGGGACTAGCCGGCAATGAGCAGTTCTTC
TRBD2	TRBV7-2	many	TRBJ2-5	CASSFPGLAGGTKTQYF	TGTGCCAGCAGCTTTCCGGGACTAGCGGGGGGGACGAAGACCCAGTACTTC
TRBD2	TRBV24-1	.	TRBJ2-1	CATNAAGVREQFF	TGTGCCACCAATGCGGCGGGAGTCCGCGAGCAGTTCTTC
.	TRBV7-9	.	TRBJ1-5	CASSTGAQPQHF	TGTGCCAGCAGCACCGGTGCCCAGCCCCAGCATTTT
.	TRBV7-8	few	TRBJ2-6	CASSLDRVSGANVLTF	TGTGCCAGCAGCTTAGACAGGGTTTCTGGGGCCAACGTCCTGACTTTC
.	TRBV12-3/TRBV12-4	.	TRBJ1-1	CASTIGQMNTEAFF	TGTGCCAGCACTATAGGGCAGATGAACACTGAAGCTTTCTTT
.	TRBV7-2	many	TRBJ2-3	CASSFNTPGTLTDTQYF	TGTGCCAGCAGCTTTAATACCCCCGGGACTCTCACAGATACGCAGTATTTT
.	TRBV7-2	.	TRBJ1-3	CASSFGPGGNTIYF	TGTGCCAGCAGCTTCGGGCCCGGGGGAAACACCATATATTTT
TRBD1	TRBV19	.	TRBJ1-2	CASSNRGRGYTF	TGTGCCAGTAGTAACAGGGGGCGCGGCTACACCTTC
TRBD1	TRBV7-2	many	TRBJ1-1	CASSHRDRVTTEAFF	TGTGCCAGCAGCCACCGGGACAGGGTGACAACTGAAGCTTTCTTT
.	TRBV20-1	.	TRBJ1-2	CSAFTPNYGYTF	TGCAGTGCTTTTACACCTAACTATGGCTACACCTTC
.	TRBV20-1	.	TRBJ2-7	CRASGRLSYEQYF	TGCAGAGCCTCGGGACGACTATCCTACGAGCAGTACTTC
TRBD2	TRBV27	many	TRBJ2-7	CASSGSNPGTSGRGGYEQYF	TGTGCCAGCAGTGGGAGCAATCCCGGGACTAGCGGGAGAGGAGGGTACGAGCAGTACTTC
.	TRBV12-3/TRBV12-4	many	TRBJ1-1	CASSLGRGSTEAFF	TGTGCCAGCAGTTTGGGCAGGGGTTCCACTGAAGCTTTCTTT
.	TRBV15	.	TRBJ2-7	CATSRARGAHEQYF	TGTGCCACCAGCAGAGCCAGGGGGGCTCACGAGCAGTACTTC
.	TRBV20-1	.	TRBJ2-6	CSAGTRSSGANVLTF	TGCAGTGCCGGAACTAGGAGCTCTGGGGCCAACGTCCTGACTTTC
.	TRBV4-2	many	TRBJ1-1	CASSHVGPPMNTEAFF	TGTGCCAGCAGCCATGTTGGTCCGCCGATGAACACTGAAGCTTTCTTT
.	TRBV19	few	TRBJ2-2	CASSFYLDTGELFF	TGTGCCAGTAGTTTTTATCTGGACACCGGGGAGCTGTTTTTT
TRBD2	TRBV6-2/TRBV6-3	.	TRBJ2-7	CASSSGTSGELSYEQYF	TGTGCCAGCAGTTCCGGGACTAGCGGAGAGTTATCCTACGAGCAGTACTTC
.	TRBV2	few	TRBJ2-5	CARGSGGRQETQYF	TGTGCCAGGGGATCTGGCGGTAGACAAGAGACCCAGTACTTC
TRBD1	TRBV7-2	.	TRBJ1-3	CASSIDRAGNTIYF	TGTGCCAGCAGCATTGACAGGGCTGGAAACACCATATATTTT
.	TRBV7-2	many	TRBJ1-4	CASSLAPKGVGVKLFF	TGTGCCAGCAGCTTGGCCCCCAAAGGAGTTGGGGTGAAACTGTTTTTT
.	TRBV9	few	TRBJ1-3	CASSADNSGNTIYF	TGTGCCAGCAGCGCTGACAACTCTGGAAACACCATATATTTT
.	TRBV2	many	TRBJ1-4	CASRAKQHEKLFF	TGTGCCAGCAGAGCCAAGCAACACGAAAAACTGTTTTTT
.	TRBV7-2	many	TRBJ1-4	CASSLNPGTAEKLFF	TGTGCCAGCAGCTTAAATCCCGGGACGGCCGAAAAACTGTTTTTT
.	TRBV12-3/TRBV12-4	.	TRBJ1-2	CASSFSGENYGYTF	TGTGCCAGCAGTTTTTCGGGTGAGAACTATGGCTACACCTTC
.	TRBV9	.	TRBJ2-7	CASSGPSGGYEQYF	TGTGCCAGCAGCGGGCCATCAGGTGGCTACGAGCAGTACTTC
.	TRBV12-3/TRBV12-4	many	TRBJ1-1	CASSLGRGPEAFF	TGTGCCAGCAGTTTAGGAAGAGGACCTGAAGCTTTCTTT
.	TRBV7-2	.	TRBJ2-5	CASSLALGVRGETQYF	TGTGCCAGCAGCTTAGCGCTGGGGGTTAGGGGGGAGACCCAGTACTTC
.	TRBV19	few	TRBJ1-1	CASSYRANTEAFF	TGTGCCAGTAGTTACAGGGCAAACACTGAAGCTTTCTTT
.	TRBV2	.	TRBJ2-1	CASRMGLDHNEQFF	TGTGCCAGCAGAATGGGACTGGACCACAATGAGCAGTTCTTC
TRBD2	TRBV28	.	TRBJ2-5	CASSSLLGTSGSTNEETQYF	TGTGCCAGCAGTTCTCTACTGGGGACTAGCGGGAGCACTAACGAGGAGACCCAGTACTTC
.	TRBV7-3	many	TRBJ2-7	CASSLTGQPYEQYF	TGTGCCAGCAGCTTAACGGGACAACCCTACGAGCAGTACTTC